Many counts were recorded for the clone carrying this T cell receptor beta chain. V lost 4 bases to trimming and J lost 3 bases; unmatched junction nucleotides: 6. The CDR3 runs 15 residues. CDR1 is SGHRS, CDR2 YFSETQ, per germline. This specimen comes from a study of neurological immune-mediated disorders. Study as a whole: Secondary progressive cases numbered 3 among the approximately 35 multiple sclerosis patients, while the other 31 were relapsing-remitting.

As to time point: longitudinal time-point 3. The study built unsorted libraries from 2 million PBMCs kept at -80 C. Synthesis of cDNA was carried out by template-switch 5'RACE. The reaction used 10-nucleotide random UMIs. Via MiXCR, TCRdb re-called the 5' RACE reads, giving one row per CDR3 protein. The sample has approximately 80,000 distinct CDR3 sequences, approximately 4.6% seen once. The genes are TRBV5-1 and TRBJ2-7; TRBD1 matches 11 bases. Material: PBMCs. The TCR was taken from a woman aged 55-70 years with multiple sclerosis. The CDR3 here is CASSVTGTGGYEQYF. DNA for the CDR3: TGCGCCAGCAGCGTAACCGGGACAGGGGGCTACGAGCAGTACTTC.